The 8 T cell receptor beta chains below all came from one sample that was sequenced in a study of cytomegalovirus exposure and HLA in healthy donors. The PCR contained 60 Vbeta and 13 Jbeta primers. Profiled with immunoSEQ multiplex PCR; TCRdb holds only in-frame clones, not every one. The sample consists of 150,000 or so clones, approximately 84% of them appearing once. Sequenced sample: PBMCs. These receptors came from a woman younger than 30 in good health and CMV-seronegative.

The chain links TRBV7-2 to TRBJ1-5; D unclear. With 0 bases removed from V and 1 base from J, the gap between germline ends came to 4 bases. The length of the CDR3 is 14 residues. Per the germline V gene, CDR1 is SGHTA and CDR2 is FQGNSA. In nucleotides, the CDR3 is TGTGCCAGCAGCTTAGCGAGCAGCAATCAGCCCCAGCATTTT. It encodes CASSLASSNQPQHF.

The chain employs TRBV1 and TRBJ2-5; no DNA check was done on the table's D call, TRBD2. TRBV1 is a documented pseudogene. The length of the CDR3 is 16 residues. The CDR3 bases are TGCACCAGCAGCCAACCTGGACTAGCGGGAGAAGAGACCCAGTACTTC. This translates into CTSSQPGLAGEETQYF.

The chain combines TRBV7-9 with TRBJ2-1, with a tentative D call TRBD1 (6 bases). The V gene's germline CDR1 is SEHNR and CDR2 FQNEAQ (reference sequence). V lost 1 base to trimming and J lost 6 bases, with 19 bases between them. The CDR3 has 17 amino acids. The CDR3 is CASSLVGHLAGVNEQFF. The CDR3 DNA is TGTGCCAGCAGCTTAGTGGGACACCTCGCTGGCGTCAATGAGCAGTTCTTC.

The chain's CDR3 is CASSPPGFGSTGEQYF. The DNA of the CDR3 is TGTGCCAGCTCACCACCGGGATTCGGCAGTACAGGCGAGCAGTACTTC. The chain couples TRBV18 to TRBJ2-7; maybe TRBD1 (5 bases). This CDR3 has 16 residues. The germline V gene encodes CDR1 KGHSH and CDR2 LQKENI. V lost 0 bases to trimming and J lost 6 bases, with 18 bases between them.

In the case of this clone: Other nucleotide sequences from this sample produce the same CDR3. This chain links TRBV30 with TRBJ1-5; TRBD1 agrees at 9 bases. This CDR3 is 15 amino acids long. Germline loops: CDR1 GTSNPN, CDR2 SVGIG (reference sequence). J lost 1 base, V lost 2 bases, and 3 bases had no gene match. The CDR3 nucleotides are TGTGCCTGGAGTAGAGACAGGGGGAGCAATCAGCCCCAGCATTTT. This codes for CAWSRDRGSNQPQHF. The whole variable domain, remainder taken from reference TRBV30 and TRBJ1-5, is SQTIHQWPATLVQPVGSPLSLECTVEGTSNPNLYWYRQAAGRGLQLLFYSVGIGQISSEVPQNLSASRPQDRQFILSSKKLLLSDSGFYLCAWSRDRGSNQPQHFGDGTRLSIL.

This sequence joins TRBV11-2 and TRBJ2-5, with 9 nucleotides matching TRBD1. V shed 5 bases and J 3 bases; nucleotides not matched to a gene: 13. The CDR3 is 17 residues long. CDR1 and CDR2 from the germline V gene are SGHAT and FQNNGV. The CDR3 bases are TGTGCCAGCAGCACTAGGTTTAGGGGACAGGGAAAAGAGACCCAGTACTTC. Residues: CASSTRFRGQGKETQYF.

The chain recombines TRBV15 with TRBJ1-1; D might be TRBD1 (6 bases). Trimming pared 3 bases from V and 5 bases from J, leaving 10 bases between. This CDR3 region has 13 residues. Germline CDR1 and CDR2: LNHNV and YYDKDF (reference sequence). The CDR3 loop is CATSSVTGTEAFF. CDR3 nucleotide sequence: TGTGCCACCAGCAGCGTAACAGGGACTGAAGCTTTCTTT.

This clone showed up just once. The chain links TRBV18 to TRBJ1-4, with TRBD1 matching over 9 bases. Trimming at V came to 4 bases and at J to 5 bases, leaving 5 bases not matched to a gene. The CDR3 runs to 15 residues. Germline V gives CDR1 KGHSH, CDR2 LQKENI. This chain's CDR3 is CASSLSGTGNEKLFF. CDR3 coding DNA: TGTGCCAGCTCACTTTCCGGGACAGGGAATGAAAAACTGTTTTTT.